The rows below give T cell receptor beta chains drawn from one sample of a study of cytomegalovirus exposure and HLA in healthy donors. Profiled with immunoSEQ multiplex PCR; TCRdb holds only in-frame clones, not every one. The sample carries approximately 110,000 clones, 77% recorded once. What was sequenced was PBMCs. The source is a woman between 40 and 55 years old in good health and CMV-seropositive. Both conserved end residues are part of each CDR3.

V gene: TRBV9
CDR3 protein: CASSGYIGTGPSGNTIYF

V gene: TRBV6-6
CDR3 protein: CASSYRQGITEAFF

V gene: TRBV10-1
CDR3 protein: CASSEVGLPYEQYF

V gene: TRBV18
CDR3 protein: CASSPLRVSQGSTTQYF

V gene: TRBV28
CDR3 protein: CASGGQGNIYGYTF

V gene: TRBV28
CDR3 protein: CASSLRGFLNTEAFF

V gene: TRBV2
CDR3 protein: CASSEARRVYEQYF

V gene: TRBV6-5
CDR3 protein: CASSTGTGREQYF

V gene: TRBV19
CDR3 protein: CASSIRGNQPQHF

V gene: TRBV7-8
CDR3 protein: CASSLAPYTDTQYF

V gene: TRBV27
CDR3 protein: CASRGERYSYNEQFF

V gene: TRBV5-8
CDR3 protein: CASSRGGSSYNEQFF

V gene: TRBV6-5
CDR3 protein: CASSRLAGGDSEQYF